This T cell receptor beta chain is drawn from a study of blood T cell repertoires in COVID-19. Across the whole study: From the United States, Italy and Spain came samples of acute and convalescent COVID-19. T cells, B-cell-depleted T cells, or PBMCs supplied cDNA or gDNA.

One Seattle source followed patients from active infection through their disease course. The authors' processing: Amplification from reference gene primers served as the basis for estimated nucleated cell counts. Assay: immunoSEQ multiplex PCR; the TCRdb copy retains only in-frame clones and omits some. The DNA gave D and trimming, while V, J and clone size come from that table. The sample has some 160,000 clones; more than 75% are singletons. V gave up 4 bases and J gave up 8 bases, with 24 bases separating them. Germline V gives CDR1 LNHDA, CDR2 SQIVND (reference sequence). CDR3 length: 17 amino acids.

This clonotype originated in a woman between 65 and 79 years old with COVID-19, enrolled during active disease. The chain combines TRBV19 with TRBJ2-4; tentatively, D is TRBD2 (5 bases). The sample was peripheral blood. The DNA of the CDR3 is TGTGCCAGTAGTAGGAGCCGGTCCGCATCGGGAAGGGACATTCAGTACTTC. Translating it yields CASSRSRSASGRDIQYF.